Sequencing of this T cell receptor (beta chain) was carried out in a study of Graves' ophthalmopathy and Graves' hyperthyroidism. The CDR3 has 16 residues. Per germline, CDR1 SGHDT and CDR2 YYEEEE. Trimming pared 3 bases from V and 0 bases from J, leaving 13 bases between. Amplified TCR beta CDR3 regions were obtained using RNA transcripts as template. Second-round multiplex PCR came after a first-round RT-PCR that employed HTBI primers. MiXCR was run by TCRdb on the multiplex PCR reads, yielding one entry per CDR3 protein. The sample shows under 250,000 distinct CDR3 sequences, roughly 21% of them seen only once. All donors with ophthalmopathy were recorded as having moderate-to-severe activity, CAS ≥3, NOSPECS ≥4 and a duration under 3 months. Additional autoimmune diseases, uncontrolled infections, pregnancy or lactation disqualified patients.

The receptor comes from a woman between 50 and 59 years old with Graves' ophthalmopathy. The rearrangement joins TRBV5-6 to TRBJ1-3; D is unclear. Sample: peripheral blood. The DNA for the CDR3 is TGTGCCAGCAGCTCCCCTGGACTGTACTCTGGAAACACCATATATTTT. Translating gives CASSSPGLYSGNTIYF.